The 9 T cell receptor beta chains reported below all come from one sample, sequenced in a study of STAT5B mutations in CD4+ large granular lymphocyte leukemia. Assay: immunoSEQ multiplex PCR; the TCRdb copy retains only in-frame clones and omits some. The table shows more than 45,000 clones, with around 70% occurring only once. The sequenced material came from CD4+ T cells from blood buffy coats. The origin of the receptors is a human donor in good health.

CDR3 sequence reads: CASSLKEVVYGYTF. CDR3 coding DNA: TGTGCCAGCAGCTTGAAGGAAGTAGTCTATGGCTACACCTTC. V gene TRBV5-6 combines with J gene TRBJ1-2; D remains unclear. Trimming took off 1 base at V and 4 bases at J, with 11 bases between the two ends. From germline, CDR1 is SGHDT and CDR2 YYEEEE. The CDR3 spans 14 residues.

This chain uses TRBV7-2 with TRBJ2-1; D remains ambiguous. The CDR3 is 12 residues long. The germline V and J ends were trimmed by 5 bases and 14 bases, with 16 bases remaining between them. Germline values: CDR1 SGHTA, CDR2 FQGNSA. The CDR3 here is CASSPDGPGEFF. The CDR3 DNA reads TGTGCCAGCAGCCCCGACGGACCTGGGGAGTTCTTC.

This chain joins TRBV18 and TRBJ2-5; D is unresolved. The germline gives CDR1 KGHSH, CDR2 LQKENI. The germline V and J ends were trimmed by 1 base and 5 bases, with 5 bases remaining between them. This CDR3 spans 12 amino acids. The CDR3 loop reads CASSPLGETQYF. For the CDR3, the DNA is TGTGCCAGCTCACCACTGGGGGAGACCCAGTACTTC.

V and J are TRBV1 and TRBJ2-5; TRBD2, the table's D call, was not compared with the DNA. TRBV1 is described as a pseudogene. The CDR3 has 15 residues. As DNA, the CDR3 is TGCACCAGCAGCCAAGAAGCGGGGGACCAAGAGACCCAGTACTTC. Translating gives CTSSQEAGDQETQYF.

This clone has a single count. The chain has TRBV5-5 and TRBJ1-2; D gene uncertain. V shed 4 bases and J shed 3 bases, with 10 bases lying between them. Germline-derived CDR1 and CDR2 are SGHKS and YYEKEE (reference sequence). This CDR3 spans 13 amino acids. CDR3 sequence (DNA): TGTGCCAGCAGCCTCCCGCAGTACTATGGCTACACCTTC. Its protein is CASSLPQYYGYTF.

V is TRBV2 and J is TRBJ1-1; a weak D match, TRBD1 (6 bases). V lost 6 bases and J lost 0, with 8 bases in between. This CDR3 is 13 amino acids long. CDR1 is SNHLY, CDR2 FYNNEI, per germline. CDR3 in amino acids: CASRGTMNTEAFF. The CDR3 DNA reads TGTGCCAGCAGGGGGACAATGAACACTGAAGCTTTCTTT.

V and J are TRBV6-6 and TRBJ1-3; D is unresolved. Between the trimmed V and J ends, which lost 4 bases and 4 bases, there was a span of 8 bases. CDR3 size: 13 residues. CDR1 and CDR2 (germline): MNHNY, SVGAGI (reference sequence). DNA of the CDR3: TGTGCCAGCAGTTTTGTTGGAGGAAACACCATATATTTT. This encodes CASSFVGGNTIYF.

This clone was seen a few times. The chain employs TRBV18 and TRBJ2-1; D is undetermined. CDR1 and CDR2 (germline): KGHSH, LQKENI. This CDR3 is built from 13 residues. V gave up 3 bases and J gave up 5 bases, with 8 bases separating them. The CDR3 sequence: CASSPNGDNEQFF. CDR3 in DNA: TGTGCCAGCTCACCGAATGGAGACAATGAGCAGTTCTTC.

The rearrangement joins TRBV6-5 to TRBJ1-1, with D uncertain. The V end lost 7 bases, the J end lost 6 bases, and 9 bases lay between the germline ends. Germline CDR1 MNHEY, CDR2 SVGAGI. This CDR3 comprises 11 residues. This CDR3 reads CASMGYSEAFF. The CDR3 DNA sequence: TGTGCCAGCATGGGGTATTCTGAAGCTTTCTTT.